The 23 T cell receptor beta chains below all came from one sample that was sequenced in a study of T cells in Graves' hyperthyroidism and ophthalmopathy (dated by TCRdb to about 2019). Libraries were made using multiplex PCR. The instrument was an Illumina HiSeq 2000. The TCR beta CDR3 regions were amplified from the RNA transcripts. For the first round of RT-PCR on the TCR CDR3, the HTBI primer set was used together with the Qiagen OneStep RT-PCR kit. The public sequencing data were trimmed at Q25 with fastp and processed into clonotypes with MiXCR by TCRdb, which kept only in-frame beta chains. Rows matching on CDR3 protein sequence are summarized as one entry with the most common DNA and genes. The sample profile shows hundreds of thousands of distinct CDR3 sequences; about 20% of them were found once. Roughly 30% of the sample lies in the top ten. The sample taken for sequencing was blood. Receptors originate from a man under 40 with Graves' ophthalmopathy.

The rearrangement uses TRBV6-5 and TRBJ1-3; 8 nucleotides align to TRBD1. The ends lost 0 bases at V and 0 bases at J; junction bases unmatched: 10. CDR1 is MNHEY, CDR2 SVGAGI, per germline. The CDR3 spans 19 residues. Here the CDR3 reads CASSYSGTGRANSGNTIYF. CDR3 nucleotides: TGTGCCAGCAGTTACTCCGGGACAGGCCGTGCGAACTCTGGAAACACCATATATTTT.

The CDR3 DNA follows: TGCGCCAGCAGCTTGGGGGGGAGTACTATGAACACTGAAGCTTTCTTT. Amino acid sequence: CASSLGGSTMNTEAFF. The chain carries TRBV5-1 and TRBJ1-1; D is perhaps TRBD1 (5 bases). Germline lookup yields CDR1 SGHRS and CDR2 YFSETQ. Deletions cut 0 bases from V and 0 bases from J, with 12 bases between. The CDR3 has 16 amino acids.

In this sample, this clonotype turned up many times. V is TRBV20-1 and J is TRBJ2-1, with 9 bases aligning to TRBD2. V shed 0 bases, J shed 4 bases, and the junction held 7 bases outside the gene matches. CDR1 and CDR2 from the germline V gene are DFQATT and SNEGSKA (reference sequence). This CDR3 has 16 amino acids. DNA for the CDR3: TGCAGTGCTAGAGATGAAGTAGCGGGGGATTACAATGAGCAGTTCTTC. It is translated as CSARDEVAGDYNEQFF.

The DNA for the CDR3 is TGTGCTAGTGGTTTCGGGGGAAAGAATCAGCCCCAGCATTTT. Encoded protein: CASGFGGKNQPQHF. This chain joins TRBV12-5 and TRBJ1-5, with D maybe TRBD1 (5 bases). V was trimmed by 3 bases and J by 4 bases, leaving 10 bases between them. The length of the CDR3 is 14 residues. Germline V gene data show CDR1 as LGHNT and CDR2 as FRNRAP.

This clonotype was detected a few times. This rearrangement joins TRBV28 to TRBJ2-2, with a tentative D call TRBD1 (6 bases). V was trimmed by 3 bases and J by 9 bases, leaving 14 bases between them. The length of the CDR3 is 14 residues. Germline-derived CDR1 and CDR2 are MDHEN and SYDVKM. The CDR3 nucleotides are TGTGCCAGCAGTTTTTACACAGGGATTCGGGAGCTGTTTTTT. Amino acid sequence: CASSFYTGIRELFF.

The table lists this clonotype with many counts. The chain carries TRBV11-2 and TRBJ2-2, with D unclear. The CDR3 loop spans 12 amino acids. Trimming left V 5 bases short and J 7 bases short, with 8 bases between. The germline V gene encodes CDR1 SGHAT and CDR2 FQNNGV. The CDR3 loop is CASSPGLGELFF. CDR3 in DNA: TGTGCCAGCAGCCCCGGTCTCGGGGAGCTGTTTTTT.

This clonotype showed up many times. The genes are TRBV11-2 and TRBJ2-3; TRBD2 is a possible D gene (6 bases). CDR1 is SGHAT, CDR2 FQNNGV, per germline. There are 15 residues in the CDR3. Trimming took off 5 bases at V and 2 bases at J, with 14 bases between the two ends. DNA for the CDR3: TGTGCCAGCAGCACAATAGCGGAGCTCACAGATACGCAGTATTTT. Translated, it gives CASSTIAELTDTQYF.

The chain uses TRBV6-4 and TRBJ2-5, with TRBD2 matching over 11 bases. CDR1 and CDR2 from the germline V gene are MRHNA and SNTAGT. This CDR3 region has 19 residues. Unmatched junction bases numbered 15, after V lost 5 bases and J lost 1 base. The CDR3 loop reads CASSSPPSGRPGVQETQYF. CDR3 sequence (DNA): TGTGCCAGCAGTTCCCCCCCTAGCGGGAGGCCCGGTGTCCAAGAGACCCAGTACTTC.

The V gene is TRBV19, the J gene TRBJ1-1; D gene ambiguous. Germline CDR1 is LNHDA and CDR2 is SQIVND (reference sequence). Trimming stripped 5 bases from V and 3 bases from J, with 13 bases between. The CDR3 covers 14 residues. The DNA for the CDR3 is TGTGCCAGTAGTCTCTCTGGAGAATACACTGAAGCTTTCTTT. Translation gives CASSLSGEYTEAFF. The full variable domain, rest sourced from reference TRBV19 and TRBJ1-1, is DGGITQSPKYLFRKEGQNVTLSCEQNLNHDAMYWYRQDPGQGLRLIYYSQIVNDFQKGDIAEGYSVSREKKESFPLTVTSAQKNPTAFYLCASSLSGEYTEAFFGQGTRLTVV.

V gene TRBV5-5 combines with J gene TRBJ2-7, with D tentatively TRBD1 or TRBD2 (7 bases each). V lost 0 bases and J 7 bases, leaving 17 bases between the germline ends. This CDR3 comprises 15 residues. From germline, CDR1 is SGHKS and CDR2 YYEKEE (reference sequence). CDR3 residues: CASSLGSGGVTEQYF. Here the CDR3 DNA reads TGTGCCAGCAGCTTGGGATCAGGGGGGGTGACGGAGCAGTACTTC.

J is TRBJ2-2 and V is TRBV7-2; D gene unclear. The germline V and J ends were trimmed by 5 bases and 6 bases, with 16 bases remaining between them. CDR1 and CDR2 (germline): SGHTA, FQGNSA. This CDR3 region has 15 residues. Here the CDR3 reads CASSPLAWTPGELFF. CDR3 sequence (DNA): TGTGCCAGCAGCCCACTTGCCTGGACGCCCGGGGAGCTGTTTTTT.

This clonotype occurred a few times. The rearrangement links TRBV15 to TRBJ1-4; no definite D call. The CDR3 contains 15 residues. CDR1 LNHNV and CDR2 YYDKDF come from the germline V gene (reference sequence). V was pared by 0 bases and J by 10 bases, with 15 bases between. The CDR3 sequence: CATSRDALKEGKLFF. For the CDR3, the DNA is TGTGCCACCAGCAGAGATGCACTAAAGGAGGGAAAACTGTTTTTT.

This chain connects TRBV2 to TRBJ2-3; 9 bases match TRBD1. CDR3 length: 18 residues. Trimming removed 5 bases from V and 0 bases from J; junction bases left unmatched: 12. Germline-derived CDR1 and CDR2 are SNHLY and FYNNEI. The CDR3 region is CASSKGNRGRTSTDTQYF. CDR3 nucleotide sequence: TGTGCCAGCAGTAAAGGGAACAGGGGGCGGACTAGCACAGATACGCAGTATTTT.

This chain connects TRBV6-1 to TRBJ2-3, with 10 bases that match TRBD2. Germline V lookup: CDR1 MNHNS, CDR2 SASEGT. The CDR3 has 16 amino acids. The trim removed 5 bases at V and 2 bases at J, leaving 7 bases unmatched. The DNA of the CDR3 is TGTGCCAGCAGTCGTCGGACTAGCGGAAACACAGATACGCAGTATTTT. It yields the protein CASSRRTSGNTDTQYF.

The chain employs TRBV9 and TRBJ2-1; TRBD2 matches 10 bases. Unmatched junction bases numbered 13, after V lost 0 bases and J lost 7 bases. Germline CDR1 and CDR2: SGDLS and YYNGEE. This CDR3 has 18 residues. The CDR3 sequence is CASSVDQAGGPHYNEQFF. The DNA of the CDR3 is TGTGCCAGCAGCGTAGATCAAGCGGGAGGGCCCCACTATAATGAGCAGTTCTTC.

The table lists this clonotype with a few counts. This sequence joins TRBV2 and TRBJ2-7; D is possibly TRBD2 (6 bases). CDR1 and CDR2 from the germline V gene are SNHLY and FYNNEI. V was shortened by 8 bases and J by 0 bases, with 17 bases between the two germline ends. The CDR3 sequence is 15 residues long. Written as DNA, the CDR3 is TGTGCCAGCCGCCCGTGGGCGGGAAACTCCTACGAGCAGTACTTC. The encoded protein is CASRPWAGNSYEQYF.

The chain links TRBV9 to TRBJ2-3; D assignment may be TRBD1 or TRBD2 (5 bases each). Germline loops: CDR1 SGDLS, CDR2 YYNGEE. The CDR3 runs 17 residues. V was pared by 0 bases and J by 0 bases, with 14 bases between. DNA of the CDR3: TGTGCCAGCAGCGTAGTGGCAGGGAGCTATAGCACAGATACGCAGTATTTT. This gives the protein CASSVVAGSYSTDTQYF.

CDR3 DNA sequence: TGTGCCAGTTTTGACGGACAGGTCAAGGGGGAGCTGTTTTTT. Translated: CASFDGQVKGELFF. The rearrangement joins TRBV19 to TRBJ2-2; 7 bases are a match to TRBD1. Trimming removed 8 bases from V and 8 bases from J; junction bases left unmatched: 11. The germline V gene encodes CDR1 LNHDA and CDR2 SQIVND (reference sequence). The CDR3 consists of 14 residues.

The chain has TRBV13 and TRBJ2-1, with D unresolved. Germline V gene sequence: CDR1 PRHDT, CDR2 FYEKMQ (reference sequence). This CDR3 region has 13 residues. With 5 bases removed from V and 8 bases from J, the gap between germline ends came to 13 bases. CDR3 in amino acids: CASSPRDRYEQFF. CDR3 DNA: TGTGCCAGCAGCCCTCGAGATCGTTATGAGCAGTTCTTC. Filled out from reference TRBV13 and TRBJ2-1, the complete variable domain reads AAGVIQSPRHLIKEKRETATLKCYPIPRHDTVYWYQQGPGQDPQFLISFYEKMQSDKGSIPDRFSAQQFSDYHSELNMSSLELGDSALYFCASSPRDRYEQFFGPGTRLTVL.

This chain joins TRBV7-2 and TRBJ2-7; 12 nucleotides match TRBD2. V lost 5 bases, J lost 6 bases, and 5 bases stayed unmatched. The CDR3 totals 14 residues. Germline V gene data show CDR1 as SGHTA and CDR2 as FQGNSA. CDR3 loop: CASSPAGLAGEQYF. CDR3 sequence (DNA): TGTGCCAGCAGCCCGGCGGGACTAGCGGGCGAGCAGTACTTC.

This clonotype showed up just a few times. The V and J genes are TRBV10-3 and TRBJ2-7, with no clear D. The CDR3 spans 14 residues. The V end was cut by 2 bases, the J end by 6 bases, with 14 bases between. CDR1 and CDR2 from the germline V gene are ENHRY and SYGVKD. The CDR3 loop reads CAISEPPSPGEQYF. In DNA, the CDR3 is TGTGCCATCAGTGAGCCGCCCTCTCCCGGCGAGCAGTACTTC.

The chain combines TRBV7-9 with TRBJ2-7; 8 nucleotides agree with TRBD2. The CDR3 totals 15 residues. The J segment lost 9 bases and the V segment lost 4 bases, leaving 14 bases of the junction unmatched. Germline loops: CDR1 SEHNR, CDR2 FQNEAQ (reference sequence). CDR3 in DNA: TGTGCCAGCAGCTATGATGGAGCGGGAGCCGGTGGGCAGTACTTC. As protein: CASSYDGAGAGGQYF.

On this clonotype: A single base separates this from a much larger clone, so it may be a read error. Without the conserved terminal phenylalanine or tryptophan, this CDR3 likely stems from a read error. The chain carries TRBV20-1 and TRBJ2-7, with 8 positions matching TRBD1. The CDR3 extends over 14 amino acids. Germline V gene lookup returns CDR1 DFQATT and CDR2 SNEGSKA (reference sequence). After removal of 3 bases from V and 0 bases from J, the junction contained 4 bases not matched to a gene. The CDR3 nucleotides are TGCAGTGCTAGGGGGACAGGCGCCTCCTACGAGCAGTACCTC. Protein product: CSARGTGASYEQYL.